A single sample gave rise to the 29 T cell receptor beta chains below, sequenced in a study of T cells after yellow fever vaccination. MiXCR, applied by TCRdb to the 5' RACE reads, yields one record per CDR3 protein. Among about 220,000 distinct CDR3 sequences listed, roughly 3% were seen once. This specimen was CD4+ T cells sorted from PBMCs, taken 10 days after the yellow fever booster vaccination. These receptors all come from a man younger than 30 who received the YFV17D yellow fever vaccine.

Ten or more counts support this clonotype. The J gene is TRBJ1-2, the V gene TRBV12-3 or TRBV12-4, with 7 bases fitting TRBD1. Trimming took 6 bases from V and 4 from J; bases not matched to a gene: 8. CDR3 length equals 14 residues. The CDR3 loop is CASSTDRVGYGYTF. The CDR3 DNA is TGTGCCAGCAGCACCGACAGGGTTGGCTATGGCTACACCTTC.

This clonotype has more than one count but fewer than ten. The V call is TRBV5-6, the J call TRBJ1-3, with D maybe TRBD1 (6 bases). Germline V gene sequence: CDR1 SGHDT, CDR2 YYEEEE. There are 16 residues in the CDR3. V was trimmed by 1 base and J by 0 bases, leaving 11 bases between them. CDR3 nucleotide sequence: TGTGCCAGCAGCTTGCCAGGGGTCGGCTCTGGAAACACCATATATTTT. Translation gives CASSLPGVGSGNTIYF.

Only a few counts were recorded for this clonotype. CDR3 bases: TGTGCCAGCAGCGGGGTAGTAGCGGGGGGCGCAGATACGCAGTATTTT. Protein product: CASSGVVAGGADTQYF. J is TRBJ2-3 and V is TRBV5-4, with TRBD2 matching 10 bases. This CDR3 has 16 residues. Germline loops: CDR1 SGHNT, CDR2 YYREEE (reference sequence). The V and J ends lost 4 bases and 4 bases, in that order; junction bases with no gene match: 9.

This clonotype was seen ten or more times. The chain joins TRBV6-2 or TRBV6-3 to TRBJ2-7; a weak D match, TRBD1 (6 bases). Germline CDR1 MNHEY, CDR2 SVGEGT. The CDR3 length is 17 residues. Trimming left V 0 bases short and J 3 bases short, with 18 bases between. Here the CDR3 reads CASSYSLREGGYYEQYF. The CDR3, as DNA: TGTGCCAGCAGTTACTCGCTACGGGAAGGGGGATACTACGAGCAGTACTTC.

This clonotype has a count of ten or more. The gene calls are TRBV5-1 and TRBJ2-7, with 8 bases identical to TRBD2. CDR3 length equals 14 residues. V was clipped by 4 bases and J by 7 bases; unmatched bases: 10. The V gene's germline CDR1 is SGHRS and CDR2 YFSETQ. The CDR3 protein is CASSLEGGGREQYF. The CDR3 DNA reads TGCGCCAGCAGCCTAGAAGGTGGCGGGAGGGAGCAGTACTTC. Full variable domain (missing parts from reference TRBV5-1 and TRBJ2-7): KAGVTQTPRYLIKTRGQQVTLSCSPISGHRSVSWYQQTPGQGLQFLFEYFSETQRNKGNFPGRFSGRQFSNSRSEMNVSTLELGDSALYLCASSLEGGGREQYFGPGTRLTVT.

This clonotype was observed at least ten times. This chain joins TRBV2 and TRBJ1-6; 9 bases fit TRBD1. The V gene's germline CDR1 is SNHLY and CDR2 FYNNEI. Trimming at V came to 4 bases and at J to 7 bases, leaving 2 bases not matched to a gene. This CDR3 is built from 14 residues. The CDR3 sequence is CASSGQGGNSPLHF. The CDR3 DNA is TGTGCCAGCAGTGGACAGGGGGGGAATTCACCCCTCCACTTT.

This clonotype has at least ten counts. The chain recombines TRBV18 with TRBJ2-7, with TRBD1 identical over 10 bases. The V gene's germline CDR1 is KGHSH and CDR2 LQKENI. The CDR3 is made up of 15 amino acids. V lost 4 bases, J lost 6 bases, and 9 bases stayed unmatched. In DNA, the CDR3 is TGTGCCAGCTCACTTGGACAGGGGGATTTAGGCGAGCAGTACTTC. Protein sequence: CASSLGQGDLGEQYF.

This clonotype was detected only a few times. CDR3 protein: CASSLQRGAQETQYF. The CDR3 DNA follows: TGTGCCAGCAGCCTCCAGCGGGGGGCGCAAGAGACCCAGTACTTC. The chain carries TRBV7-2 and TRBJ2-5, with 9 bases identical to TRBD2. The CDR3 sequence is 15 residues long. Germline loops: CDR1 SGHTA, CDR2 FQGNSA. The junction had 6 bases not matched to a gene; V was cut back by 5 bases and J by 2 bases. Combining the CDR3 with reference TRBV7-2 and TRBJ2-5 gives the whole variable domain GAGVSQSPSNKVTEKGKDVELRCDPISGHTALYWYRQSLGQGLEFLIYFQGNSAPDKSGLPSDRFSAERTGGSVSTLTIQRTQQEDSAVYLCASSLQRGAQETQYFGPGTRLLVL.

The sample holds many counts of this clonotype. The genes are TRBV28 and TRBJ2-3; the match to TRBD1 covers 7 bases. After removal of 4 bases from V and 2 bases from J, the junction contained 6 bases not matched to a gene. Germline V gives CDR1 MDHEN, CDR2 SYDVKM. The CDR3 has 15 residues. DNA for the CDR3: TGTGCCAGCAGTTCTGCCGGGACAGACACAGATACGCAGTATTTT. Translated, it gives CASSSAGTDTDTQYF.

The chain employs TRBV6-5 and TRBJ2-7; a possible D gene is TRBD1 (5 bases). V gave up 6 bases and J gave up 3 bases, with 9 bases separating them. Germline loops: CDR1 MNHEY, CDR2 SVGAGI. This CDR3 contains 12 residues. CDR3 sequence: CASRGHCYEQYV. The DNA of the CDR3 is TGTGCCAGCAGAGGACACTGCTACGAGCAGTACGTC.

This clonotype was observed a few times. CDR3 DNA: TGCAGCGTTGATGGGGAGCAGTACGTC. Its translation is CSVDGEQYV. This sequence joins TRBV29-1 and TRBJ2-7, with no clear D. The CDR3 runs to 9 residues. V lost 3 bases and J lost 7, with 4 bases in between. Germline CDR1 is SQVTM and CDR2 is ANQGSEA.

Many counts were recorded for this clonotype. The rearrangement joins TRBV7-2 to TRBJ1-4; possible D gene TRBD1, 5 bases. The CDR3 is made up of 18 amino acids. V was clipped by 4 bases and J by 0 bases, with 18 bases between them. Looked up from germline, CDR1 is SGHTA and CDR2 is FQGNSA. The CDR3 coding sequence is TGTGCCAGCAGCTCAGCCGGGAGGGGAGTGGCAACTAATGAAAAACTGTTTTTT. It translates to CASSSAGRGVATNEKLFF. The entire variable domain, with the rest obtained from reference TRBV7-2 and TRBJ1-4, is as follows: GAGVSQSPSNKVTEKGKDVELRCDPISGHTALYWYRQSLGQGLEFLIYFQGNSAPDKSGLPSDRFSAERTGGSVSTLTIQRTQQEDSAVYLCASSSAGRGVATNEKLFFGSGTQLSVL.

This clonotype appeared a few times. The chain combines TRBV20-1 with TRBJ2-7; tentatively, D is TRBD1 (5 bases). Germline V gene lookup returns CDR1 DFQATT and CDR2 SNEGSKA (reference sequence). The CDR3 runs 16 residues. Trimming shortened V by 5 bases and J by 3 bases, and 23 bases separated the two germline ends. The CDR3 region is CSALTMRTMQGYEQYV. In nucleotides, the CDR3 is TGCAGTGCTCTCACAATGAGGACCATGCAGGGCTACGAGCAGTACGTC.

The gene calls are TRBV5-1 and TRBJ2-7; D may be TRBD1 (6 bases). Trimming cost V 3 bases and J 6 bases, with 16 bases left between them. Germline V gives CDR1 SGHRS, CDR2 YFSETQ. The CDR3 covers 14 residues. CDR3 nucleotide sequence: TGCGCCAGCAGCTCTGATCAGGGGAGACGCGAGCAGTACGTC. Its translation: CASSSDQGRREQYV.

Ten or more counts support this clonotype. The chain joins TRBV24-1 to TRBJ2-3; 9 nucleotides align to TRBD1. V shed 5 bases and J 2 bases; nucleotides not matched to a gene: 7. Germline V gene lookup returns CDR1 KGHDR and CDR2 SFDVKD. This CDR3 is 16 amino acids long. In nucleotides, the CDR3 is TGTGCCACCAGTGGATCGGACAGGGGCATCACAGATACGCAGTATTTT. Its translation is CATSGSDRGITDTQYF.

J is TRBJ2-5 and V is TRBV24-1; 8 bases are shared with TRBD1. The germline CDR1 and CDR2 sequences are KGHDR and SFDVKD. The V segment lost 2 bases and the J segment 4 bases; nucleotides outside the gene matches: 5. CDR3 size: 15 residues. The CDR3 sequence: CATSDSTTGGETQYF. The DNA of the CDR3 is TGTGCCACCAGTGATTCCACAACAGGGGGAGAGACCCAGTACTTC.

This clonotype was seen ten or more times. The CDR3 region has the DNA TGTGCCAGCAGTCGGACAGGGGTTGATCCCTACGAGCAGTACTTC. Translation: CASSRTGVDPYEQYF. The chain carries TRBV6-2 or TRBV6-3 and TRBJ2-7, with 9 bases aligning to TRBD1. Germline V CDR1 and CDR2: MNHEY, SVGEGT. This CDR3 is built from 15 residues. V gave up 5 bases and J gave up 2 bases; unmatched junction bases: 7.

This clonotype was recorded many times. This chain uses TRBV7-2 with TRBJ2-3, with TRBD2 identical over 9 bases. This CDR3 is built from 15 residues. J was trimmed by 7 bases and V by 0 bases; bases with no gene match: 5. Germline V gene lookup returns CDR1 SGHTA and CDR2 FQGNSA. The CDR3 region has the DNA TGTGCCAGCAGCTTAGCAGCGGGGGGTGGATATACGCAGTATTTT. It specifies CASSLAAGGGYTQYF.

V gene TRBV3-2 combines with J gene TRBJ2-7; the D call TRBD1 from the table was never checked on the DNA. TRBV3-2 is designated a pseudogene. CDR3 size: 14 residues. In DNA form, the CDR3 reads TGTGCCAGCAGCCATAGGACAGAAAATTACGAGCAGTACTTC. It specifies CASSHRTENYEQYF.

This clonotype came up a few times. This chain uses TRBV5-6 with TRBJ1-2, with 9 nucleotides matching TRBD1. This CDR3 is built from 15 residues. The germline CDR1 and CDR2 sequences are SGHDT and YYEEEE. The ends lost 2 bases at V and 6 bases at J; junction bases unmatched: 8. The CDR3 nucleotides read TGTGCCAGCAGCTTCCGGGACAGGGAAAGGAATGGCTACACCTTC. Protein sequence: CASSFRDRERNGYTF.

This chain uses TRBV12-3 or TRBV12-4 with TRBJ1-5, with TRBD1 matching 9 bases. This CDR3 is built from 15 residues. V was pared by 5 bases and J by 5 bases, with 7 bases of the junction left unmatched. In DNA, the CDR3 is TGTGCCAGCAGTGCGGGGACAGGGAACCATCAGCCCCAGCATTTT. The encoded protein is CASSAGTGNHQPQHF.

This clonotype was seen many times. The rearrangement uses TRBV3-1 and TRBJ2-1; TRBD2 matches 11 bases. This CDR3 comprises 13 residues. V shed 8 bases, J shed 7 bases, and the junction held 4 bases outside the gene matches. Per the germline V gene, CDR1 is LGHDT and CDR2 is YNNKEL (reference sequence). Written as DNA, the CDR3 is TGTGCCAGCTTACTAGCGGGGGCAAATGAGCAGTTCTTC. As protein: CASLLAGANEQFF.

This clonotype was counted between two and nine times. This sequence joins TRBV7-3 and TRBJ2-5, with TRBD2 matching over 13 bases. Germline V gives CDR1 SGHTA, CDR2 FQGTGA. This CDR3 has 15 residues. J was trimmed by 5 bases and V by 5 bases; bases with no gene match: 5. The CDR3 loop reads CASSTGLAGAETQYF. The CDR3 DNA reads as TGTGCCAGCAGCACCGGACTAGCGGGGGCGGAGACCCAGTACTTC.

This clonotype occurred many times. The rearrangement joins TRBV20-1 to TRBJ2-7; a possible D gene is TRBD1 (5 bases). The CDR3 runs 12 residues. Trimming removed 1 base from V and 3 bases from J, with 7 bases in between. The germline V gene has CDR1 DFQATT and CDR2 SNEGSKA (reference sequence). CDR3 sequence reads: CSARGGSYEQYV. The DNA for the CDR3 is TGCAGTGCTAGAGGGGGCAGCTACGAGCAGTACGTC.

This clonotype has a count of ten or more. V is TRBV9 and J is TRBJ1-2; D might be TRBD1 (5 bases). From germline, CDR1 is SGDLS and CDR2 YYNGEE. There are 13 residues in the CDR3. Between the trimmed V and J ends, which lost 5 bases and 5 bases, there was a span of 13 bases. This CDR3 is CASSEGRAYGYTF. The DNA of the CDR3 is TGTGCCAGCAGTGAGGGGAGGGCGTATGGCTACACCTTC.

This clonotype was detected a few times. The chain employs TRBV20-1 and TRBJ2-3, with 7 bases identical to TRBD1. This CDR3 comprises 17 residues. CDR1 is DFQATT and CDR2 is SNEGSKA in the germline V gene (reference sequence). V dropped 2 bases and J dropped 2; count of bases not matched to a gene: 13. The CDR3 is CSARPRQGLGNTDTQYF. DNA of the CDR3: TGCAGTGCTAGACCTCGACAGGGTTTGGGCAACACAGATACGCAGTATTTT.

This clonotype was counted between two and nine times. V and J are TRBV7-3 and TRBJ2-1; possibly TRBD1 for D (6 bases). V was shortened by 2 bases and J by 2 bases, with 13 bases between the two germline ends. The CDR3 spans 16 residues. CDR1 and CDR2 (germline): SGHTA, FQGTGA. In DNA, the CDR3 is TGTGCCAGCAGCTTAGTGGGGGCGTCGACCTACAATGAGCAGTTCTTC. Protein: CASSLVGASTYNEQFF.

This clonotype appeared many times. This chain links TRBV24-1 with TRBJ2-3; 7 bases align to TRBD1. The V segment lost 4 bases and the J segment 3 bases; nucleotides outside the gene matches: 6. Per germline, CDR1 KGHDR and CDR2 SFDVKD. The length of the CDR3 is 15 residues. The DNA of the CDR3 is TGTGCCACCAGTGAAGGGGGCGCGGTAACAGATACGCAGTATTTT. It is translated as CATSEGGAVTDTQYF.

At least ten counts were recorded for this clonotype. The rearrangement uses TRBV5-1 and TRBJ1-2; D ambiguous. CDR1 is SGHRS and CDR2 is YFSETQ in the germline V gene. The length of the CDR3 is 15 residues. The ends were cut back, 2 bases at V and 3 bases at J, with 14 bases in the middle. The DNA for the CDR3 is TGCGCCAGCAGCTTTATGAGGGAGTCCTACTATGGCTACACCTTC. Encoded protein: CASSFMRESYYGYTF. The full variable domain, completed using reference TRBV5-1 and TRBJ1-2, is KAGVTQTPRYLIKTRGQQVTLSCSPISGHRSVSWYQQTPGQGLQFLFEYFSETQRNKGNFPGRFSGRQFSNSRSEMNVSTLELGDSALYLCASSFMRESYYGYTFGSGTRLTVV.